The 7 T cell receptor beta chains reported below all come from one sample, sequenced in a study of blood T cell repertoires in COVID-19. This table comes from immunoSEQ multiplex PCR, and its TCRdb copy is limited to in-frame clones, with some not included. The table shows fewer than 250,000 clones, with about 82% occurring only once. Input material: peripheral blood. These receptors originate from a woman aged 55-69 years with active or convalescent COVID-19.

In its sample, this clone was seen many times. V gene TRBV29-1 combines with J gene TRBJ1-1; D is perhaps TRBD1 (5 bases). The length of the CDR3 is 13 residues. The germline V gene has CDR1 SQVTM and CDR2 ANQGSEA. V lost 3 bases, J lost 10 bases, and 18 bases lay in between. For the CDR3, the DNA is TGCAGCGTTGATGCGGGGGGTGATAGAGGAGCTTTCTTT. It is translated as CSVDAGGDRGAFF.

The chain recombines TRBV29-1 with TRBJ2-7, with TRBD2 identical over 8 bases. With V trimmed by 0 bases and J by 6 bases, 13 bases remained unmatched. CDR3 length: 16 amino acids. CDR1 and CDR2 from the germline V gene are SQVTM and ANQGSEA. The CDR3 sequence is CSVEDLHQTREVEQYF. In DNA form, the CDR3 reads TGCAGCGTTGAAGACTTACACCAAACGCGGGAGGTCGAGCAGTACTTC.

This rearrangement joins TRBV7-8 to TRBJ1-6; a possible D gene is TRBD1 (6 bases). The CDR3 length is 14 residues. Germline CDR1 SGHVS, CDR2 FQNEAQ. Trimming took 2 bases from V and 10 from J, leaving 12 bases between them. CDR3: CASSLQQGRSPLHF. As DNA, the CDR3 is TGTGCCAGCAGCTTACAACAGGGCAGGTCACCCCTCCACTTT.

The genes are TRBV6-1 and TRBJ2-1; D not resolved. Trimming pared 2 bases from V and 4 bases from J, leaving 9 bases between. The germline V gene encodes CDR1 MNHNS and CDR2 SASEGT. This CDR3 comprises 14 residues. CDR3 in DNA: TGTGCCAGCAGTGAAAGCTCCTCTTACAATGAGCAGTTCTTC. Protein sequence: CASSESSSYNEQFF.

With regard to this clone: Other DNA sequences of this sample code for an identical CDR3. The chain couples TRBV19 to TRBJ1-5, with 8 bases identical to TRBD1. The CDR3 runs 16 residues. After removal of 3 bases from V and 0 bases from J, the junction contained 4 bases not matched to a gene. Germline V gene sequence: CDR1 LNHDA, CDR2 SQIVND (reference sequence). This CDR3 is CASSIGTGNSNQPQHF. The CDR3 coding sequence is TGTGCCAGTAGTATCGGGACAGGCAATAGCAATCAGCCCCAGCATTTT.

The chain is built from TRBV7-9 and TRBJ2-5; TRBD1 matches at 12 bases. CDR3 length: 16 amino acids. Germline V gene sequence: CDR1 SEHNR, CDR2 FQNEAQ (reference sequence). Losses at the gene ends were 5 bases for V and 2 bases for J; bases not matched to a gene: 6. In DNA, the CDR3 is TGTGCCAGCAGCCTCCGGGACAGGGGGCAACAAGAGACCCAGTACTTC. It codes for CASSLRDRGQQETQYF.

The rearrangement uses TRBV7-9 and TRBJ2-7, with a possible D match to TRBD2 (5 bases). The CDR3 contains 15 residues. V lost 5 bases to trimming and J lost 1 base, with 15 bases between them. Germline lookup yields CDR1 SEHNR and CDR2 FQNEAQ (reference sequence). CDR3 sequence: CASSPPRGRSYEQYF. CDR3 coding DNA: TGTGCCAGCAGCCCCCCCCGGGGAAGATCCTACGAGCAGTACTTC.